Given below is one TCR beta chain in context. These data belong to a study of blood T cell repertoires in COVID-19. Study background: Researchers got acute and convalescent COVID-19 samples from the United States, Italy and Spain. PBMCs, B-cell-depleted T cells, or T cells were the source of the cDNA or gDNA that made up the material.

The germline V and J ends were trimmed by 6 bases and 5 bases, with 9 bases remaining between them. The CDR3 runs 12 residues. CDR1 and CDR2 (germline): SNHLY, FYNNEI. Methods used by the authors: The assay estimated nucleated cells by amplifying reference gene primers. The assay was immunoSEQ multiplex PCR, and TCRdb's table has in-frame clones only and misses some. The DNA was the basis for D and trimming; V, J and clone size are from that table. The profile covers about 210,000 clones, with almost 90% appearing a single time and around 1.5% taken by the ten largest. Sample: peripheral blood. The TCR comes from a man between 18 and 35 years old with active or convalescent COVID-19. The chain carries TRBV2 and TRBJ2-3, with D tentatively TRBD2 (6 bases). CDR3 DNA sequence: TGTGCCAGCAGGGTGGGGGGAGATACGCAGTATTTT. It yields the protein CASRVGGDTQYF.